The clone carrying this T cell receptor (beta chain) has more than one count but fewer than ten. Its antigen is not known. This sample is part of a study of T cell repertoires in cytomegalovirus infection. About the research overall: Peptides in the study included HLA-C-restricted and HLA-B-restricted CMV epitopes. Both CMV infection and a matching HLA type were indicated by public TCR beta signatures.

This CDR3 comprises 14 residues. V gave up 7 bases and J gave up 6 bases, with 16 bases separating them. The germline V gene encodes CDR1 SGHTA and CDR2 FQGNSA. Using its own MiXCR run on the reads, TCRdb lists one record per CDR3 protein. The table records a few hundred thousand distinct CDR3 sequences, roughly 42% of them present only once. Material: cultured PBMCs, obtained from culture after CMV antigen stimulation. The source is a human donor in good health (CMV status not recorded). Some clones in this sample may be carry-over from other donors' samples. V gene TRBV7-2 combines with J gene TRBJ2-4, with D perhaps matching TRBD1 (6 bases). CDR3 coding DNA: TGTGCCAGCACCCCTGGGGGCCCATTAAACATTCAGTACTTC. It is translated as CASTPGGPLNIQYF.